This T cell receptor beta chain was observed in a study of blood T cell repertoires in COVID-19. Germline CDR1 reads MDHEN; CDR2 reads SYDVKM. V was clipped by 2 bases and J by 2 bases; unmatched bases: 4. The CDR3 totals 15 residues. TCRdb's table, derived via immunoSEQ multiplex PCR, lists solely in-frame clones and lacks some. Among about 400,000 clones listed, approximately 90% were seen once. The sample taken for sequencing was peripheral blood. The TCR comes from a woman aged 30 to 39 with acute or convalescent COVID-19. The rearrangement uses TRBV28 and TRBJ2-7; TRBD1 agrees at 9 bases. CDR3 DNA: TGTGCCAGCAGTTTAGGGACAGGGCCACCCTACGAGCAGTACTTC. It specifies CASSLGTGPPYEQYF.